Listed here are 19 T cell receptor beta chains from one sample, sequenced in a study of human T cells and chemical hapten exposure. Regarding time point: patch test 1, 2 weeks after DPC sensitization. Treatment given: therapeutic diphenylcyclopropenone sensitization with weekly scalp DPC. TCRdb reprocessed the RACE reads with MiXCR, giving one entry per CDR3 protein. The sample records roughly 120,000 distinct CDR3 sequences, 9% to 14% being singletons. The sample consisted of whole blood, taken in connection with sensitization to the hapten diphenylcyclopropenone (DPC). These receptors all come from a woman between 45 and 65 years old with alopecia areata. Some clones in this sample may be carry-over from other donors' samples.

This clonotype was seen a single time. The chain recombines TRBV20-1 with TRBJ1-4, with unresolved D. The CDR3 is 14 residues long. CDR1 is DFQATT and CDR2 is SNEGSKA in the germline V gene (reference sequence). The V end lost 5 bases, the J end lost 8 bases, and 18 bases lay between the germline ends. CDR3 region: CSAQNLNLREKLFF. The CDR3 DNA reads as TGCAGTGCTCAGAACTTAAACTTACGGGAAAAACTGTTTTTT.

This clonotype was seen repeatedly, ten times or more. The gene calls are TRBV7-9 and TRBJ2-2, with D tentatively TRBD2 (6 bases). Germline V gene data show CDR1 as SEHNR and CDR2 as FQNEAQ (reference sequence). The ends were cut back, 5 bases at V and 3 bases at J, with 13 bases in the middle. CDR3 size: 15 residues. CDR3 sequence reads: CASSPLRGHTGELFF. DNA for the CDR3: TGTGCCAGCAGCCCGCTGCGGGGACACACCGGGGAGCTGTTTTTT. Using reference TRBV7-9 and TRBJ2-2 for the parts outside the CDR3, the full variable domain is DTGVSQNPRHKITKRGQNVTFRCDPISEHNRLYWYRQTLGQGPEFLTYFQNEAQLEKSRLLSDRFSAERPKGSFSTLEIQRTEQGDSAMYLCASSPLRGHTGELFFGEGSRLTVL.

This clonotype appeared many times. The V gene is TRBV28, the J gene TRBJ2-3; 13 nucleotides match TRBD2. After removal of 10 bases from V and 5 bases from J, the junction contained 3 bases not matched to a gene. Germline CDR1 reads MDHEN; CDR2 reads SYDVKM. This CDR3 is built from 13 residues. CDR3 coding DNA: TGTGCCACCCGACTAGCGGGAGGAGATACGCAGTATTTT. Its protein is CATRLAGGDTQYF. The entire variable domain, with the rest obtained from reference TRBV28 and TRBJ2-3, is as follows: DVKVTQSSRYLVKRTGEKVFLECVQDMDHENMFWYRQDPGLGLRLIYFSYDVKMKEKGDIPEGYSVSREKKERFSLILESASTNQTSMYLCATRLAGGDTQYFGPGTRLTVL.

This clonotype has a handful of counts. CDR3 coding DNA: TGTGCCAGCAGCCCCGGACTCACATCCTACGAGCAGTACTTC. Its protein product is CASSPGLTSYEQYF. The rearrangement uses TRBV11-2 and TRBJ2-7, with a possible D match to TRBD2 (5 bases). V lost 5 bases to trimming and J lost 1 base, with 12 bases between them. Germline assignment: CDR1 SGHAT and CDR2 FQNNGV. CDR3 length: 14 amino acids.

This clonotype was picked up many times. The V gene is TRBV28, the J gene TRBJ2-7, with TRBD2 matching 8 bases. The CDR3 runs to 14 residues. Germline V CDR1 and CDR2: MDHEN, SYDVKM. With 5 bases clipped from V and 4 bases from J, the junction kept 7 bases outside the gene matches. In DNA, the CDR3 is TGTGCCAGCAGTCCCCTCGGGGGGGGGTACGAGCAGTACTTC. It yields the protein CASSPLGGGYEQYF. The full variable domain, rest sourced from reference TRBV28 and TRBJ2-7, is DVKVTQSSRYLVKRTGEKVFLECVQDMDHENMFWYRQDPGLGLRLIYFSYDVKMKEKGDIPEGYSVSREKKERFSLILESASTNQTSMYLCASSPLGGGYEQYFGPGTRLTVT.

In its sample, this clonotype was seen a few times. The junction departs from the called germline gene at one end, perhaps through a read error. The chain is built from TRBV7-9 and TRBJ1-2; D is unresolved. This CDR3 region has 9 residues. Germline assignment: CDR1 SEHNR and CDR2 FQNEAQ (reference sequence). CDR3 residues: CASSLAEAF. DNA of the CDR3: TGTGCCAGCAGCCTTGCGGAAGCCTTC.

This clonotype was detected only a few times. The V and J genes are TRBV20-1 and TRBJ1-6, with D unresolved. The CDR3 consists of 11 residues. The germline gives CDR1 DFQATT, CDR2 SNEGSKA (reference sequence). V was clipped by 3 bases and J by 7 bases, with 4 bases between them. CDR3 in DNA: TGCAGTGCTAGGGGGAATTCACCCCTCCACTTT. Translation: CSARGNSPLHF.

This clonotype appeared many times. The chain joins TRBV13 to TRBJ2-2, with a tentative D call TRBD2 (5 bases). Germline V lookup: CDR1 PRHDT, CDR2 FYEKMQ (reference sequence). Trimming took 2 bases from V and 4 from J, leaving 20 bases between them. The CDR3 spans 18 residues. As DNA, the CDR3 is TGTGCCAGCAGCTTAAAGCCCGGACTTCCCGAATCCACCGGGGAGCTGTTTTTT. Translated, it gives CASSLKPGLPESTGELFF.

The chain links TRBV20-1 to TRBJ2-2; tentatively, D is TRBD1 (6 bases). The CDR3 is made up of 17 amino acids. Trimming shortened V by 3 bases and J by 0 bases, and 17 bases separated the two germline ends. CDR1 DFQATT and CDR2 SNEGSKA come from the germline V gene (reference sequence). Here the CDR3 DNA reads TGCAGTGCTAGCAAGCCAGGGGTCACCTCGAACACCGGGGAGCTGTTTTTT. It translates to CSASKPGVTSNTGELFF.

This clonotype appeared a few times. The chain is built from TRBV9 and TRBJ2-2; D perhaps matches TRBD2 (5 bases). V was clipped by 5 bases and J by 3 bases, with 5 bases between them. CDR1 and CDR2 from the germline V gene are SGDLS and YYNGEE. The CDR3 covers 12 residues. In DNA, the CDR3 is TGTGCCAGCAGGGGAGACACCGGGGAGCTGTTTTTT. The encoded protein is CASRGDTGELFF.

This clonotype has more than one count but fewer than ten. CDR3 sequence: CASSFGARGAFF. DNA for the CDR3: TGTGCCAGCAGTTTCGGGGCGCGGGGAGCTTTCTTT. The chain uses TRBV28 and TRBJ1-1; TRBD1 is a possible D gene (5 bases). V was pared by 3 bases and J by 10 bases, with 12 bases between. The length of the CDR3 is 12 residues. CDR1 is MDHEN, CDR2 SYDVKM, per germline.

This clonotype was seen ten or more times. DNA of the CDR3: TGTGCCAGCTCACCTGACAGTTACAATGAGCAGTTCTTC. It encodes CASSPDSYNEQFF. The rearrangement uses TRBV18 and TRBJ2-1; D perhaps matches TRBD1 (5 bases). Per germline, CDR1 KGHSH and CDR2 LQKENI. V gave up 3 bases and J gave up 4 bases, with 7 bases separating them. There are 13 residues in the CDR3.

This clonotype was counted ten times or more. V usage is TRBV19 and J usage is TRBJ1-2; the D is unclear. Trimming stripped 2 bases from V and 4 bases from J, with 11 bases between. The CDR3 is made up of 14 amino acids. Germline CDR1 is LNHDA and CDR2 is SQIVND (reference sequence). CDR3: CASSILRESYGYTF. In DNA form, the CDR3 reads TGTGCCAGTAGTATACTCCGGGAGTCCTATGGCTACACCTTC.

This chain joins TRBV3-1 and TRBJ2-5; D ambiguous. CDR3 length: 12 residues. V was trimmed by 4 bases and J by 4 bases, leaving 7 bases between them. Germline V gene lookup returns CDR1 LGHDT and CDR2 YNNKEL (reference sequence). The CDR3 bases are TGTGCCAGCAGCCCCCGAAGAGAGACCCAGTACTTC. It translates to CASSPRRETQYF.

This clonotype was seen ten or more times. This chain links TRBV2 with TRBJ2-2; 9 bases agree with TRBD1. The junction had 9 bases not matched to a gene; V was cut back by 7 bases and J by 6 bases. The CDR3 is 15 amino acids. Looked up from germline, CDR1 is SNHLY and CDR2 is FYNNEI. CDR3 amino acids: CASTQRTGAPGELFF. CDR3 sequence (DNA): TGTGCCAGCACCCAAAGGACAGGGGCCCCCGGGGAGCTGTTTTTT.

CDR3 DNA sequence: TGTGCCAGCAGTTCTACCCCACAGACAGGGGCTTCGAACACCGGGGAGCTGTTTTTT. It yields the protein CASSSTPQTGASNTGELFF. The genes are TRBV6-5 and TRBJ2-2; 8 bases match TRBD1. The trim removed 4 bases at V and 0 bases at J, leaving 13 bases unmatched. CDR1 and CDR2 (germline): MNHEY, SVGAGI. The CDR3 runs to 19 residues.

This clonotype turned up a few times. The chain has TRBV18 and TRBJ1-1; D ambiguous. Trimming cost V 3 bases and J 12 bases, with 17 bases left between them. This CDR3 contains 13 residues. Germline V CDR1 and CDR2: KGHSH, LQKENI. Here the CDR3 reads CASSPSHGSDPFF. The CDR3 DNA reads TGTGCCAGCTCACCGTCCCACGGGTCCGATCCTTTCTTT.

This chain joins TRBV7-9 and TRBJ1-1, with 10 nucleotides matching TRBD1. V shed 5 bases, J shed 4 bases, and the junction held 7 bases outside the gene matches. The germline V gene has CDR1 SEHNR and CDR2 FQNEAQ (reference sequence). The CDR3 has 15 amino acids. CDR3 bases: TGTGCCAGCAGCGCAAGACAGGGGGCGGGCACTGAAGCTTTCTTT. Its translation: CASSARQGAGTEAFF.

V and J are TRBV28 and TRBJ1-5; 8 bases line up with TRBD1. J was trimmed by 4 bases and V by 10 bases; bases with no gene match: 12. CDR1 and CDR2 from the germline V gene are MDHEN and SYDVKM. The CDR3 consists of 15 residues. The CDR3 spells CATIRQGQANQPQHF. CDR3 nucleotide sequence: TGTGCCACGATCCGGCAGGGACAGGCTAATCAGCCCCAGCATTTT.